These T cell receptor beta chains were read from a single sample in a study of blood T cell repertoires in COVID-19. Profiling relied on immunoSEQ multiplex PCR, and the TCRdb table lists in-frame clones only, not all of them. The sample includes hundreds of thousands of clones, about 85% of them seen just once. The sequencing input was peripheral blood. These receptors were collected from a man younger than 30 with active or convalescent COVID-19. Both conserved end residues are part of each CDR3. The D gene is left open where the match is weak.

D gene,V gene,CDR3 protein
TRBD1,TRBV28,CASSFRGQGYGYTF
-,TRBV5-5,CASSSRQSDYGYTF
-,TRBV24-1,CATSSGFANTGELFF
TRBD1,TRBV28,CASNPTGTGYNEQFF
TRBD1,TRBV9,CASSFGTAASGNTIYF
TRBD2,TRBV28,CASSTSLAGEGEQYF
-,TRBV4-1,CVIEGDPNPTEAFF
-,TRBV4-3,CASSQDLGGQNYGYTF
-,TRBV9,CASSRSHKTESEAFF
TRBD1,TRBV7-9,CASSPTGVYSPLHF
TRBD1,TRBV2,CATLDRGLHGYTF
-,TRBV19,CASSRTGFSNQPQHF
TRBD2,TRBV18,CASSPPLLAGSYEQYF
-,TRBV2,CASSSSASTDTQYF
TRBD2,TRBV5-1,CASSLSGGVDEQYF
TRBD1,TRBV14,CASSRDSLGNTIYF
-,TRBV3-1/TRBV3-2,CASSQGTFGTSPKYF
TRBD1,TRBV19,CASSTRVGDRGPTEAFF
-,TRBV6-1,CASSEWTPGGPQHF
-,TRBV2,CASSLPGFSEQYF
-,TRBV10-2,CASSEDSKKMNTEAFF
-,TRBV19,CASSLDYSTQYF
-,TRBV7-8,CASSLVGGGSEKLFF
TRBD1,TRBV12-3/TRBV12-4,CASSPGGLYEQYF
TRBD2,TRBV7-3,CASSRLAGSRELFF
-,TRBV19,CASSARENQPQHF
-,TRBV18,CASSPGVGKNIQYF
-,TRBV27,CASSLLNREKLFF
-,TRBV4-1,CASMSTGANVLTF
-,TRBV5-1,CASSLGSADTQYF
-,TRBV20-1,CSASRQGPSYEQYF
TRBD2,TRBV24-1,CATSLGLPDFAYEQYF
-,TRBV27,CASSFIARRESWNTGELFF
-,TRBV28,CASSLVSDGYTF
TRBD2,TRBV4-2,CASSQSGSGETQYF
TRBD2,TRBV18,CASSQTSGSGETQYF
-,TRBV30,CACGREPSTDTQYF
-,TRBV18,CASSLIPGHPSYEQYF
-,TRBV6-2/TRBV6-3,CASSYGQPEGNQPQHF
-,TRBV5-1,CASSLGLGGNYGYTF
-,TRBV5-6,CASSSPQGNGGYTF
-,TRBV9,CASSHPRDEQFF
TRBD1,TRBV5-3,CARSLWTGPEAFF
-,TRBV4-2,CASSQDVASSGNTIYF
-,TRBV7-2,CASSRLWTLTDTQYF